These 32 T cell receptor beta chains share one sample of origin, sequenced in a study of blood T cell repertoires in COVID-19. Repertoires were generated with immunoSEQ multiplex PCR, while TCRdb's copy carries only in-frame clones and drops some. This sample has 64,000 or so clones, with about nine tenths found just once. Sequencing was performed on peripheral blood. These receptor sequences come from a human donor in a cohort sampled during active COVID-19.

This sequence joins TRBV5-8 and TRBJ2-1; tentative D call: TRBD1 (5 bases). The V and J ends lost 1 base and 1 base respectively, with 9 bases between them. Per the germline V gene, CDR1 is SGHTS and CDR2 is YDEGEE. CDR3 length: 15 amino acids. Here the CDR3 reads CASSLYQGSYNEQFF. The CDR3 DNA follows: TGTGCCAGCAGCTTGTATCAGGGATCCTACAATGAGCAGTTCTTC.

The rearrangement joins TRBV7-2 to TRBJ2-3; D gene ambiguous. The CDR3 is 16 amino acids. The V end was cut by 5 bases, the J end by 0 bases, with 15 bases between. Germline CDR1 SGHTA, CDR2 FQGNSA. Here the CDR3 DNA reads TGTGCCAGCAGCCCACTCTATGGCGGAAGCACAGATACGCAGTATTTT. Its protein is CASSPLYGGSTDTQYF. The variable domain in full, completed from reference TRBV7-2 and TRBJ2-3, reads GAGVSQSPSNKVTEKGKDVELRCDPISGHTALYWYRQSLGQGLEFLIYFQGNSAPDKSGLPSDRFSAERTGGSVSTLTIQRTQQEDSAVYLCASSPLYGGSTDTQYFGPGTRLTVL.

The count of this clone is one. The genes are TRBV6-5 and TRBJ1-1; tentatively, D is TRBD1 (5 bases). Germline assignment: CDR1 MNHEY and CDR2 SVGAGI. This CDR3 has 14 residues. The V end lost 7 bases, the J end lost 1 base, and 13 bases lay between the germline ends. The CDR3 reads CASTLSTGNTEAFF. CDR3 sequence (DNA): TGTGCCAGCACACTTTCTACAGGGAACACTGAAGCTTTCTTT.

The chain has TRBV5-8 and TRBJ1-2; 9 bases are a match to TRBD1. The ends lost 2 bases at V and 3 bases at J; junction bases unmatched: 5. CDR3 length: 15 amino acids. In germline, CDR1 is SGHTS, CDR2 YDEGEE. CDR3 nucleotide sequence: TGTGCCAGCAGCTTACAGGACAGGGGCCACTATGGCTACACCTTC. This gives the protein CASSLQDRGHYGYTF.

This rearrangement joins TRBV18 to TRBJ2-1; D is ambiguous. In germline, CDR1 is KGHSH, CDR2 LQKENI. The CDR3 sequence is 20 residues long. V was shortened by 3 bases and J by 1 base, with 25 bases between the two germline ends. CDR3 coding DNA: TGTGCCAGCTCACCGTCCCCCACCTTTACCCGGAGAGAATCCTACAATGAGCAGTTCTTC. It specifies CASSPSPTFTRRESYNEQFF.

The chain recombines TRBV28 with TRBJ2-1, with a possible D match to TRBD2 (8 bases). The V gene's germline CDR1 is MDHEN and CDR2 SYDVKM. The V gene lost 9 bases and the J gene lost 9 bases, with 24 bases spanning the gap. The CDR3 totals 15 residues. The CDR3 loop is CASPSSGSRDSEQFF. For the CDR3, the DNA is TGTGCCAGTCCGTCAAGCGGGAGTCGGGACAGTGAGCAGTTCTTC.

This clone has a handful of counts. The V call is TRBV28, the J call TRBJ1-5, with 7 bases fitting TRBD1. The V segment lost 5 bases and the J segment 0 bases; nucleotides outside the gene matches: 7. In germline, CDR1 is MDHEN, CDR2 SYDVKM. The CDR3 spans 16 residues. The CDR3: CASSPTTGLSNQPQHF. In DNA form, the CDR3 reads TGTGCCAGCAGTCCGACGACAGGGCTTAGCAATCAGCCCCAGCATTTT. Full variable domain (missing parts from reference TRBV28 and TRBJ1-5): DVKVTQSSRYLVKRTGEKVFLECVQDMDHENMFWYRQDPGLGLRLIYFSYDVKMKEKGDIPEGYSVSREKKERFSLILESASTNQTSMYLCASSPTTGLSNQPQHFGDGTRLSIL.

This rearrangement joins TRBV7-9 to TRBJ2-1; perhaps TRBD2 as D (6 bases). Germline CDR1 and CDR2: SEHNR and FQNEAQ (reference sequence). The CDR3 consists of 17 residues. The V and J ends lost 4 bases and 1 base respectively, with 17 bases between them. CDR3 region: CASSSRGSGKSYNEQFF. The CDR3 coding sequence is TGTGCCAGCAGCTCTAGGGGTAGCGGAAAGTCCTACAATGAGCAGTTCTTC.

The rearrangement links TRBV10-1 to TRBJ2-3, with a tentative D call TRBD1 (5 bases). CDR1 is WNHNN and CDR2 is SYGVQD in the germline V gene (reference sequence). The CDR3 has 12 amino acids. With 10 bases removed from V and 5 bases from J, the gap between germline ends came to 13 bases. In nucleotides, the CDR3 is TGCGCCACCCGAGGAAGGGGAGATACGCAGTATTTT. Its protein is CATRGRGDTQYF.

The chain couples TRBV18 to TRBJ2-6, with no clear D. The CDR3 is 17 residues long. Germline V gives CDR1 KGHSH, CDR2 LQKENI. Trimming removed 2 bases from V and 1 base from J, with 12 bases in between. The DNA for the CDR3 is TGTGCCAGCTCACCATACGAACATCTTTCTGGGGCCAACGTCCTGACTTTC. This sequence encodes CASSPYEHLSGANVLTF.

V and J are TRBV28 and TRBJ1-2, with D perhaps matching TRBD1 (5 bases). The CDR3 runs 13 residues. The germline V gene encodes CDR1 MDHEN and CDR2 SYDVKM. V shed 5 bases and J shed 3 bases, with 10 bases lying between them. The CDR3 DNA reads TGTGCCAGCAGTCAAACAGGTTACTATGGCTACACCTTC. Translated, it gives CASSQTGYYGYTF.

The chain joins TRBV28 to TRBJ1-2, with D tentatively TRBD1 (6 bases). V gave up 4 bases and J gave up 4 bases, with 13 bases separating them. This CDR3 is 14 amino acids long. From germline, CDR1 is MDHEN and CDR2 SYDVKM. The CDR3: CASSSPGEGYGYTF. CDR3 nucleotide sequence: TGTGCCAGCAGTTCGCCAGGGGAGGGCTATGGCTACACCTTC.

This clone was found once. The CDR3 loop is CASSSGTSGATDTQYF. CDR3 DNA sequence: TGTGCCAGCAGTTCAGGGACTAGCGGGGCAACAGATACGCAGTATTTT. The chain links TRBV27 to TRBJ2-3; TRBD2 aligns across 13 bases. Germline CDR1 reads MNHEY; CDR2 reads SMNVEV (reference sequence). After removal of 4 bases from V and 3 bases from J, the junction contained 4 bases not matched to a gene. The CDR3 has 16 amino acids.

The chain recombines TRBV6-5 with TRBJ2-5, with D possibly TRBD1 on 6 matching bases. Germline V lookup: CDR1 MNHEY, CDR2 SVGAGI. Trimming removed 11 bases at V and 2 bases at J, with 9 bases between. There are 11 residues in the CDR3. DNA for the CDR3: TGTGCCTGTAGGGGGCAAGAGACCCAGTACTTC. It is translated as CACRGQETQYF.

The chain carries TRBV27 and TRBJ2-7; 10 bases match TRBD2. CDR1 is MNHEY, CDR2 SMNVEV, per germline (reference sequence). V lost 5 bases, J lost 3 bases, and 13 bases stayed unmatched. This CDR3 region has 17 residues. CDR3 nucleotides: TGTGCCAGCAGTCGCGGGGTCCTAGCGGGAGTAAACTACGAGCAGTACTTC. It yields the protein CASSRGVLAGVNYEQYF.

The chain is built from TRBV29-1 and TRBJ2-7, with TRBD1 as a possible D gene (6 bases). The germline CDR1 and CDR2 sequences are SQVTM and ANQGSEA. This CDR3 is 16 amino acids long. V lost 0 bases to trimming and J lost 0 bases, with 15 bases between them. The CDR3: CSVEDPHDRYSYEQYF. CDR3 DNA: TGCAGCGTTGAAGATCCCCACGACAGGTACTCCTACGAGCAGTACTTC.

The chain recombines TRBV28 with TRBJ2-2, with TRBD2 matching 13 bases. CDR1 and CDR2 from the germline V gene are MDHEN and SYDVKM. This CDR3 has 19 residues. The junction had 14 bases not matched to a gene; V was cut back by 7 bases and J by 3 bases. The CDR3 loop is CASTRRRLAGGRDTGELFF. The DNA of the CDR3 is TGTGCCAGCACCCGGAGGAGACTAGCGGGAGGACGTGACACCGGGGAGCTGTTTTTT.

DNA for the CDR3: TGTGCCAGCAGCTTGTTTCGGGGGGGCCCCCAAGAGACCCAGTACTTC. Translated, it gives CASSLFRGGPQETQYF. This sequence joins TRBV5-8 and TRBJ2-5; TRBD2 agrees at 8 bases. Germline lookup yields CDR1 SGHTS and CDR2 YDEGEE. This CDR3 is built from 16 residues. V gave up 1 base and J gave up 1 base; unmatched junction bases: 6.

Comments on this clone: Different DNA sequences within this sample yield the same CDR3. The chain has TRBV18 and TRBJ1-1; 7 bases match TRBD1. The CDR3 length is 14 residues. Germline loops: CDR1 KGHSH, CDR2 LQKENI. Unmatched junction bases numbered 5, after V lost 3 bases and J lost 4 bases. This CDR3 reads CASSPTGVGTEAFF. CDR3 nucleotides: TGTGCCAGCTCACCCACAGGGGTGGGCACTGAAGCTTTCTTT.

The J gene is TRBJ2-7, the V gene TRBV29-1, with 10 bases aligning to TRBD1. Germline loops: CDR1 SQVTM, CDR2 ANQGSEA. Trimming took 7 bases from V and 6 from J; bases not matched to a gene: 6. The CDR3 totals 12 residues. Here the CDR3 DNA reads TGCAGCGGACAGGGGGCAAGAGGCGAGCAGTACTTC. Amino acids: CSGQGARGEQYF.

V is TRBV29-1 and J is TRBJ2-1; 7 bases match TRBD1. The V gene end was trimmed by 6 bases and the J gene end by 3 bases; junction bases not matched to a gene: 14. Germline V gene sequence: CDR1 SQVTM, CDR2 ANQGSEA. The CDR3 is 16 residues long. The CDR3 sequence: CSVAPTRDRSYNEQFF. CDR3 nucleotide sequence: TGCAGCGTCGCGCCGACCCGGGACAGAAGCTACAATGAGCAGTTCTTC.

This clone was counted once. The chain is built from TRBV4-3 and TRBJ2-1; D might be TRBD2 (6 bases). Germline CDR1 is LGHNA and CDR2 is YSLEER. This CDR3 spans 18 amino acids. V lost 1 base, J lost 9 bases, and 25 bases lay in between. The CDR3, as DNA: TGCGCCAGCAGCCAAGGAGTCCCTTCGGGAGTACGACGTGGTGAGCAGTTCTTC. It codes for CASSQGVPSGVRRGEQFF.

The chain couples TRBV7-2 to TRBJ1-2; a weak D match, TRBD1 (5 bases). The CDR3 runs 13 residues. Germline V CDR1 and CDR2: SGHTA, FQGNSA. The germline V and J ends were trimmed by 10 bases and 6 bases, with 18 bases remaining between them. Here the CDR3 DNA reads TGTGCCAACTCACAATCAGGGAGGAATGGCTACACCTTC. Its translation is CANSQSGRNGYTF.

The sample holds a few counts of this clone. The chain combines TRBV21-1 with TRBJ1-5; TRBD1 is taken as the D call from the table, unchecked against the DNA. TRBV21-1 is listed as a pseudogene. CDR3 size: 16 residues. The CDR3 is CASSPDRGRRDQPQHF. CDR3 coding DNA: TGTGCCAGCAGTCCGGACAGGGGGCGAAGGGATCAGCCCCAGCATTTT.

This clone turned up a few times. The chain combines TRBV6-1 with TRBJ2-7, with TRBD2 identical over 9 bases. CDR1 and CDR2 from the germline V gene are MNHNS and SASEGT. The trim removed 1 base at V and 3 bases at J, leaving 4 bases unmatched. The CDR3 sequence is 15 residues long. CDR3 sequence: CASSEVAGEDYEQYF. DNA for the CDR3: TGTGCCAGCAGTGAAGTAGCGGGAGAAGACTACGAGCAGTACTTC.

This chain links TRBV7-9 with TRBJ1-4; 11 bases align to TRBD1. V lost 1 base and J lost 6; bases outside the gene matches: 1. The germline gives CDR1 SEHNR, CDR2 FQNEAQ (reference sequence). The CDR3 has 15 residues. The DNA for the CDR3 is TGTGCCAGCAGCTTAGGGGACAGGGGGGATGAAAAACTGTTTTTT. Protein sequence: CASSLGDRGDEKLFF.

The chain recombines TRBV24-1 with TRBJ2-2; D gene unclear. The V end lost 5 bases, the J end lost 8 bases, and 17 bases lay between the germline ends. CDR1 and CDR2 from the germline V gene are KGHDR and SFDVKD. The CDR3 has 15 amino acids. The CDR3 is CATSGPAPASGELFF. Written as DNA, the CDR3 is TGTGCCACCAGTGGCCCTGCCCCAGCGTCTGGGGAGCTGTTTTTT.

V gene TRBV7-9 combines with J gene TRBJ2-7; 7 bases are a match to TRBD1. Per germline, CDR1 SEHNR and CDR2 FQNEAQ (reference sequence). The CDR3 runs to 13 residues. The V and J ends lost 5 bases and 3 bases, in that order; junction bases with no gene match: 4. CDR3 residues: CASSLGTVYEQYF. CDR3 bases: TGTGCCAGCAGCCTGGGGACAGTCTACGAGCAGTACTTC.

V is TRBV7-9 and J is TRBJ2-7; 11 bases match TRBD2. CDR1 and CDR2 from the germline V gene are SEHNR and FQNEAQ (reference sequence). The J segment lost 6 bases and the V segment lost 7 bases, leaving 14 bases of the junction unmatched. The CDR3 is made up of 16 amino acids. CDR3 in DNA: TGTGCCAGCACCATGACGGGTAGCGGGAGGGTTAGCGAGCAGTACTTC. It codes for CASTMTGSGRVSEQYF.

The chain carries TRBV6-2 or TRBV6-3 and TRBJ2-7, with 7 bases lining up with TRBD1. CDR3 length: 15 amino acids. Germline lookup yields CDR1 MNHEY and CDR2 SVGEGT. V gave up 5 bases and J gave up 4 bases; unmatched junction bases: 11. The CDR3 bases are TGTGCCAGCAGTCCACCGGGACAGTCCCTTTACGAGCAGTACTTC. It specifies CASSPPGQSLYEQYF.

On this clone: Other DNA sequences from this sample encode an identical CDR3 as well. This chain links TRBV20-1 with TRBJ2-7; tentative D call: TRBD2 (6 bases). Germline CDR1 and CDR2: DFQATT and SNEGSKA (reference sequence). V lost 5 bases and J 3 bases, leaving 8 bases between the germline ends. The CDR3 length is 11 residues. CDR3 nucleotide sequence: TGCAGTGCTTTGGGAGGCTACGAGCAGTACTTC. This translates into CSALGGYEQYF.

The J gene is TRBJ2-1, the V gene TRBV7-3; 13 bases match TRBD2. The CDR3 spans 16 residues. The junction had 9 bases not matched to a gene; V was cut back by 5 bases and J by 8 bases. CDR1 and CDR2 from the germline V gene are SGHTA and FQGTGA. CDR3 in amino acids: CASSPLLAGGLDEQFF. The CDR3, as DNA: TGTGCCAGCAGCCCCCTACTAGCGGGAGGGCTAGATGAGCAGTTCTTC.